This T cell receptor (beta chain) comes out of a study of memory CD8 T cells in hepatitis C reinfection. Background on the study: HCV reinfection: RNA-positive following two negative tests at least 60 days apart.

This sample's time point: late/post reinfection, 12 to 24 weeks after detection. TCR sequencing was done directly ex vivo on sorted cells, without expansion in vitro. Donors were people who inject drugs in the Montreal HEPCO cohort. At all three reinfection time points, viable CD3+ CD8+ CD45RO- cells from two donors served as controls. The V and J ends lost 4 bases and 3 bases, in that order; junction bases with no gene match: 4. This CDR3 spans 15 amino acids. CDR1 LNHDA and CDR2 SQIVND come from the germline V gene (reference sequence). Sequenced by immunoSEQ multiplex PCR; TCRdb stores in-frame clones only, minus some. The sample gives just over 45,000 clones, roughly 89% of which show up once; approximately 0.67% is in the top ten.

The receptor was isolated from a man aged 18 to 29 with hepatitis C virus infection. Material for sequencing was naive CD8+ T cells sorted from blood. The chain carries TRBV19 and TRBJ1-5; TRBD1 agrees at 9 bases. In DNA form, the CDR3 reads TGTGCCAGTAGTAAGGGACAGGGCCCCAATCAGCCCCAGCATTTT. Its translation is CASSKGQGPNQPQHF. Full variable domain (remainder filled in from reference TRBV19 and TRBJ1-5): DGGITQSPKYLFRKEGQNVTLSCEQNLNHDAMYWYRQDPGQGLRLIYYSQIVNDFQKGDIAEGYSVSREKKESFPLTVTSAQKNPTAFYLCASSKGQGPNQPQHFGDGTRLSIL.